This T cell receptor beta chain appears in the sequencing data of a study of molecular identifiers for immune sequencing clone quantification. Study-level background: For replicates, RNA isolated from roughly 21,000 or 96,000 naive CD8 cells was divided into five portions, of which four were sequenced.

The V end was cut by 4 bases, the J end by 0 bases, with 10 bases between. CDR1 is LGHNA and CDR2 is YSLEER in the germline V gene. This CDR3 comprises 15 residues. Study-level findings and limits: In CMV-specific effectors, clones above 20 copies held over 98% of molecules; naive, under 1%.

With regard to this clonotype: The antigen is not known.

TCRdb independently ran MiXCR on the PCR reads; one entry per CDR3 protein. The table lists roughly 320,000 distinct CDR3 sequences, roughly 24% of them singletons. Sequencing was carried out using naive CD8+ T cells from blood, with Jurkat cell RNA spiked in. The subset: FACS-sorted CD8+CD4-CCR7+CD45RA+ naive T cells. The receptor's source is a human donor in good health. Some libraries in this study had Jurkat cell RNA spiked in. The chain recombines TRBV4-3 with TRBJ1-5, with unresolved D. CDR3 sequence reads: CASSPDPYSNQPQHF. CDR3 in DNA: TGCGCCAGCAGCCCAGACCCCTATAGCAATCAGCCCCAGCATTTT.